Reported below is one T cell receptor beta chain. Its antigen is currently unknown. The record originates from a study of OX40 agonist ivuxolimab in advanced cancers. Study context: Under the entry rules, prior anti-PD-1, anti-PD-L1 or anti-CTLA-4 therapy was allowed, and roughly 41% had some.

Prior autoimmune disease or systemic immunosuppression barred patients. There are 13 residues in the CDR3. Per germline, CDR1 MNHNS and CDR2 SASEGT. The ends were cut back, 8 bases at V and 7 bases at J, with 14 bases in the middle. Findings and caveats of the study: Some nonresponders likewise displayed low normalized T-cell clonal expansion.

Profiled with immunoSEQ multiplex PCR; TCRdb holds only in-frame clones, not every one. The sample has 91,000 or so clones; approximately 90% are singletons. Sequenced material: CD4+ or CD8+ T cells sorted from blood, taken in a trial of the OX40 agonist ivuxolimab. V gene TRBV6-1 combines with J gene TRBJ1-4; a possible D gene is TRBD1 (5 bases). The origin of this receptor is an adult with an advanced solid tumor such as melanoma, head and neck, liver or kidney cancer. The CDR3 loop reads CASAGTPGEKLFF. CDR3 in DNA: TGTGCCAGCGCCGGGACTCCCGGTGAAAAACTGTTTTTT.